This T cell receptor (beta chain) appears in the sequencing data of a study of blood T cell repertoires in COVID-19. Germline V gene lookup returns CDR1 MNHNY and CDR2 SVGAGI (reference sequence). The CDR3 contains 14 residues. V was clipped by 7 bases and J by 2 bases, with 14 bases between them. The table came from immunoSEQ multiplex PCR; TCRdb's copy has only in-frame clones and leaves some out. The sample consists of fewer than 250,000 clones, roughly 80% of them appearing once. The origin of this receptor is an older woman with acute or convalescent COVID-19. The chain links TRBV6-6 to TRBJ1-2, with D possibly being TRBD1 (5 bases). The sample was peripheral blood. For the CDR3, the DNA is TGTGCCAGCATAAAAGGGGATGGGAACTATGGCTACACCTTC. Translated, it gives CASIKGDGNYGYTF.